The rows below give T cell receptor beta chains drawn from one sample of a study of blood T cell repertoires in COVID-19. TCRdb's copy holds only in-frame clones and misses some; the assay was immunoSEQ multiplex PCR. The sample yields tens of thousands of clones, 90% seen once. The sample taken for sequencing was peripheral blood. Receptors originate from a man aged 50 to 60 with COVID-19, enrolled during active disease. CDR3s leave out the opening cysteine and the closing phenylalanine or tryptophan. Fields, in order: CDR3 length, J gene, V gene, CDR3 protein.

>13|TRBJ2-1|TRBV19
ASRFTSGSYNEQF
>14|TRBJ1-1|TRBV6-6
ASSTRTGAAIPEAF
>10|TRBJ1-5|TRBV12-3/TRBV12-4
ASSRRDQPQH
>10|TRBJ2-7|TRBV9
ASSVELCEQY
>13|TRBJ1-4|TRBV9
ASSALQGPNEKLF
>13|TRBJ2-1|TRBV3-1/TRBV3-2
ASSPPGLAGEEQF
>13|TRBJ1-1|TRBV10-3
AISISTGGNTEAF
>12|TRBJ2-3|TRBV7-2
ASSLGGIFSTQY
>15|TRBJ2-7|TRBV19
ASTPGVTSGSSYEQY
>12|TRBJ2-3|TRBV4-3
ASSQAGITDTQY
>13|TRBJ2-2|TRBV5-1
ASLRTSGSSGELF
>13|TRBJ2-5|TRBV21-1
ASSKASTVQETQY
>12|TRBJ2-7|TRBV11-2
ASSRDIVTYEQY
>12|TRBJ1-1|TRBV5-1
ASSLEGMNTEAF
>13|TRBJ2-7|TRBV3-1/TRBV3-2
ASSQGLAGDHEQY
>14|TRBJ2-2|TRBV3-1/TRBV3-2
ASSQDGTTNTGELF
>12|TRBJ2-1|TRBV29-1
SAARKSSYNEQF
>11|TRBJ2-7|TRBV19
ASSIRHSYEQY
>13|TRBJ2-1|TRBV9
ASSGQGASYNEQF
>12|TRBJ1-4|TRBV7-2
ASSLASFNEKLF
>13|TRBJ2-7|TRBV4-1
ASSRTSRKTYEQY
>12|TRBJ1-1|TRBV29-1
SAETGGISTEAF
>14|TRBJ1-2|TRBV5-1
ASSLVQGASLGGYT
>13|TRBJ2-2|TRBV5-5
ASSLDLRPPGELF
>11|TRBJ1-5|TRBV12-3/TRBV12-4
ASSFASNQPQH
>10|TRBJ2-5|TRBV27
ASSFRGETQY
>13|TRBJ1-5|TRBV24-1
ATSDGRALNQPQH
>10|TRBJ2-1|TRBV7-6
ASSLASNEQF
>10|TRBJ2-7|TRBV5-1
ASSLTTYEQY
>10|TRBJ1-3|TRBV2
ASSRSGGTIY
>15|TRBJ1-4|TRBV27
ASSLWVGQRVFEKLF
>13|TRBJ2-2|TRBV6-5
ASSMTGGGQGELF
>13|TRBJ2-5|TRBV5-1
ASSFESGVQETQY
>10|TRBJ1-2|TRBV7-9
ASTGRDFSYT
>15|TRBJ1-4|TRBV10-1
ASISQGIIATNEKLF
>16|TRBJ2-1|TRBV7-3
ASSLGPYFSGGNNEQF
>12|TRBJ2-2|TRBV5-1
ASSLGGRPGELF
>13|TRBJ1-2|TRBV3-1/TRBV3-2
ASSQLRTGDYGYT
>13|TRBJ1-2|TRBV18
ASSPPGQTNYGYT
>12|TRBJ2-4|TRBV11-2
ASSSRLAKNIQY
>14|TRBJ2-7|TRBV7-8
ASSLGRTGGSYEQY
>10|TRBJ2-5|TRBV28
ATNRVVETQY
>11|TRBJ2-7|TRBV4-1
ASSQEQGYEQY
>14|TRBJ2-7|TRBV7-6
ASSLGGGLAGYVQY
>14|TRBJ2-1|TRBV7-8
ASSPRAVSSYNEQF
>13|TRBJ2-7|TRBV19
ASSRTSGSSYEQY
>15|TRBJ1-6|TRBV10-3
AISEGPASINNSPLH
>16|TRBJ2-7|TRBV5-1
ASSQQTPWSGRGYEQY
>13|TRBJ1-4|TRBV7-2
ASSLDRGTNEKLF
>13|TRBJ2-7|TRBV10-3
AIQKTLAEHSEQY
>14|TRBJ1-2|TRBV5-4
ASSPAGTGGGYGYT
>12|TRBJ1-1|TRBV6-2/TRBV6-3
ASTPQGRNTEAF
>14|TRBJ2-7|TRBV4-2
ASSQEGSGRFYEQY
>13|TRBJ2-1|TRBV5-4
ASSHSGRTYNEQF
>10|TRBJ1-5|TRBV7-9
ASSNLGEPQH
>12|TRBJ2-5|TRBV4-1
ASRRLAGLETQY
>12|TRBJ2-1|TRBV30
AWSSGTGGNEQF
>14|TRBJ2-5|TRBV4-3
ASSQGTSGAQETQY
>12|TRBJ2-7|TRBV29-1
SVRGQGTGNEQY
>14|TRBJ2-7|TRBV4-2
ASSQDGGSPSYEQY